This T cell receptor beta chain was obtained from a study of neurological immune-mediated disorders. TCRdb re-called the 5' RACE reads through MiXCR, storing one row per CDR3 protein. The data hold around 70,000 distinct CDR3 sequences, with around 4.8% observed a single time. Study results and caveats: HTLV-1-associated myelopathy ranked highest for TCR clonal expansion and multiple sclerosis lowest, beneath healthy controls.

This clonotype was observed a handful of times. Its antigen remains unidentified. The junction had 8 bases not matched to a gene; V was cut back by 4 bases and J by 6 bases. CDR1 and CDR2 (germline): MNHEY, SVGAGI. CDR3 length: 15 amino acids. Source material: PBMCs. This TCR derives from a woman in her 70s with multiple sclerosis. The J gene is TRBJ2-1, the V gene TRBV6-5; 8 bases match TRBD1. The CDR3 DNA follows: TGTGCCAGCAGTTTAAAAGGACAGGGTTTCAATGAGCAGTTCTTC. Encoded protein: CASSLKGQGFNEQFF.